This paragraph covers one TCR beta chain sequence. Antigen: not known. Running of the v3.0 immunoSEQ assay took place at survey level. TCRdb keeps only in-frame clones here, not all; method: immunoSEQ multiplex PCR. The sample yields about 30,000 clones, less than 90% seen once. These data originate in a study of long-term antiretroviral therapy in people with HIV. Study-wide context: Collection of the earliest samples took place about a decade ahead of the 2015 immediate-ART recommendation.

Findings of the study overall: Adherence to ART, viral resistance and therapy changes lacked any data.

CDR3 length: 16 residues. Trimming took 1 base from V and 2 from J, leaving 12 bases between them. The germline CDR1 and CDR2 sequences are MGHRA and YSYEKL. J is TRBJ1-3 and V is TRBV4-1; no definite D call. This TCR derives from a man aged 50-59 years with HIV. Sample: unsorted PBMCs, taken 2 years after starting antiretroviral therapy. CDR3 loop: CASSQVKVYAGNTIYF. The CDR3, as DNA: TGCGCCAGCAGCCAAGTTAAGGTCTACGCTGGAAACACCATATATTTT.